The clone carrying this TCR beta chain appeared a few times. This entry is derived from a study of blood T cell repertoires in COVID-19. For the study at large: Acute and convalescent COVID-19 samples came from the United States, Italy and Spain. In each case, the material was cDNA or gDNA derived from T cells, B-cell-depleted T cells, or PBMCs.

Per the original methods: Reference gene primer amplification yielded estimated nucleated cell counts. Assay used: immunoSEQ multiplex PCR; TCRdb lists only in-frame clones, some missing. Clone size and the V and J calls come from that table; the DNA yielded D and trimming. The data hold some 250,000 clones, with around 80% observed a single time. Source material: peripheral blood. The sequence came from a woman aged 18-35 years with acute or convalescent COVID-19.

CDR3 nucleotide sequence: TGTGCCAGCAGTGCGGGACAGATCAATCAGCCCCAGCATTTT. This codes for CASSAGQINQPQHF. The chain has TRBV27 and TRBJ1-5; 7 bases are shared with TRBD1. Trimming at V came to 5 bases and at J to 3 bases, leaving 4 bases not matched to a gene. The CDR3 loop spans 14 amino acids. Germline V lookup: CDR1 MNHEY, CDR2 SMNVEV (reference sequence).